The source of this TCR beta chain is a study of blood T cell repertoires in COVID-19. The ends were cut back, 2 bases at V and 2 bases at J, with 10 bases in the middle. The germline V gene encodes CDR1 MNHEY and CDR2 SVGAGI. The CDR3 consists of 15 residues. How the authors handled the data: Cell counts per sample came from amplifying reference gene primers. The repertoire was sequenced with immunoSEQ multiplex PCR; TCRdb's copy has only in-frame clones and lacks some. V, J and clone size are taken as reported in that table, and D and trimming were inferred from the DNA itself. The table shows about 220,000 clones, with around 84% occurring only once.

The chain links TRBV6-5 to TRBJ1-3; maybe TRBD1 (6 bases). The sample taken for sequencing was peripheral blood. The receptor's source is a woman aged 60-70 years who had recovered from COVID-19. CDR3 sequence reads: CASSYQGTAGNTIYF. The DNA for the CDR3 is TGTGCCAGCAGTTACCAGGGGACGGCTGGAAACACCATATATTTT.